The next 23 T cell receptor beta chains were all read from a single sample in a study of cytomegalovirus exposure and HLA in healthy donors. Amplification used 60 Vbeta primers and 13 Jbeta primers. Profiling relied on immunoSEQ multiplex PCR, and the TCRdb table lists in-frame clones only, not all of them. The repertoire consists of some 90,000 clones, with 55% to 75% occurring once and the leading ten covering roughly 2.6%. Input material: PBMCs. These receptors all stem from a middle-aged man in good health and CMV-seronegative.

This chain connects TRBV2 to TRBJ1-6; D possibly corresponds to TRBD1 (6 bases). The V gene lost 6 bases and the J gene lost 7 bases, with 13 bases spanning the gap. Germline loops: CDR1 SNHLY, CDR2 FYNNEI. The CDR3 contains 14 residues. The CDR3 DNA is TGTGCCAGCAGAGGGGGATGGGGGAATTCACCCCTCCACTTT. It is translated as CASRGGWGNSPLHF.

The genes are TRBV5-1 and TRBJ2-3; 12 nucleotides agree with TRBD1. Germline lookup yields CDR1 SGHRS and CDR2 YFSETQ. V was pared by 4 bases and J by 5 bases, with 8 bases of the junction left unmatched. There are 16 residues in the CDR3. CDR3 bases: TGCGCCAGCAGCACCCAGGGACAGGGGGCCGGAGATACGCAGTATTTT. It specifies CASSTQGQGAGDTQYF.

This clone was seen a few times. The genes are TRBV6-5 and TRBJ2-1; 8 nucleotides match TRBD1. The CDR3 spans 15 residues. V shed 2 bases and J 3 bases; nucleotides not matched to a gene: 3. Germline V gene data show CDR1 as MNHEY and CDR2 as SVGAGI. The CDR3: CASSYVGTGYNEQFF. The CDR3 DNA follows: TGTGCCAGCAGTTACGTCGGGACAGGCTACAATGAGCAGTTCTTC.

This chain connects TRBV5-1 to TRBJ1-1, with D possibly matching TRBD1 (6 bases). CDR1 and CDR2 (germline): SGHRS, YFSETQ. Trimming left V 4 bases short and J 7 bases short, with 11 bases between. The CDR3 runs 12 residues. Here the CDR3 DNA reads TGCGCCAGCAGCACTGGACAGATTGAAGCTTTCTTT. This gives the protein CASSTGQIEAFF. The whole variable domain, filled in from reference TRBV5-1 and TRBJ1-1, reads KAGVTQTPRYLIKTRGQQVTLSCSPISGHRSVSWYQQTPGQGLQFLFEYFSETQRNKGNFPGRFSGRQFSNSRSEMNVSTLELGDSALYLCASSTGQIEAFFGQGTRLTVV.

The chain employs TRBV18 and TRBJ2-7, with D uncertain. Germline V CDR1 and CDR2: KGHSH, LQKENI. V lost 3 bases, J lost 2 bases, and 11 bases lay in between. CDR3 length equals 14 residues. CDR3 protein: CASSPEGGPYEQYV. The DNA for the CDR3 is TGTGCCAGCTCACCTGAAGGCGGCCCCTACGAGCAGTACGTC.

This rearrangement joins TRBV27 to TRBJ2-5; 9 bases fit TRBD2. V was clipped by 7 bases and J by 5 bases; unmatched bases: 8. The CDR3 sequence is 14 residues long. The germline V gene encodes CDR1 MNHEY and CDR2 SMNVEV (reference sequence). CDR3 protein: CASKSGGSGETQYF. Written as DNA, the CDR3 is TGTGCCAGCAAGAGCGGGGGGTCCGGGGAGACCCAGTACTTC.

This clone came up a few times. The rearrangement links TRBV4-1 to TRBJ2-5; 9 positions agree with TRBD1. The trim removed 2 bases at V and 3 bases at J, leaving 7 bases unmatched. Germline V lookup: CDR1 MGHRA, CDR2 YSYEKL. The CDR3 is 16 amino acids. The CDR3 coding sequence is TGCGCCAGCAGCCAACACAAGGGACAGGGAGAAGAGACCCAGTACTTC. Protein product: CASSQHKGQGEETQYF.

Here the CDR3 reads CASSINRGTEAFF. The DNA for the CDR3 is TGTGCCAGCAGTATCAACAGGGGCACTGAAGCTTTCTTT. The genes are TRBV27 and TRBJ1-1; 7 nucleotides line up with TRBD1. The junction had 4 bases not matched to a gene; V was cut back by 5 bases and J by 4 bases. The CDR3 sequence is 13 residues long. CDR1 MNHEY and CDR2 SMNVEV come from the germline V gene (reference sequence).

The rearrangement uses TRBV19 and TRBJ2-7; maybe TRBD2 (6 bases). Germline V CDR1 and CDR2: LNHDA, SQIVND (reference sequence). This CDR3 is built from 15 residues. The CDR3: CVSSIGLASSYEQYV. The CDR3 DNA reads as TGTGTCAGTAGTATTGGTCTAGCGAGCTCCTACGAGCAGTACGTC.

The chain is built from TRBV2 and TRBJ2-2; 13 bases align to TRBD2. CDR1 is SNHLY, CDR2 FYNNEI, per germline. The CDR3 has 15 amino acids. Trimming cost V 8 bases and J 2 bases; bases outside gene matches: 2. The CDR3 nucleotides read TGTGCCAGCCGACTAGCGGGGGGTAACACCGGGGAGCTGTTTTTT. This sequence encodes CASRLAGGNTGELFF. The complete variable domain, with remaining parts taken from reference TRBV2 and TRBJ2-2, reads EPEVTQTPSHQVTQMGQEVILRCVPISNHLYFYWYRQILGQKVEFLVSFYNNEISEKSEIFDDQFSVERPDGSNFTLKIRSTKLEDSAMYFCASRLAGGNTGELFFGEGSRLTVL.

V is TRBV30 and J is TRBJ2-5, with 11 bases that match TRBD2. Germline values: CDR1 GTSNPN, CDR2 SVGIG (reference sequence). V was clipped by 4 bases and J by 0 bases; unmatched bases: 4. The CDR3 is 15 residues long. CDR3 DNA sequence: TGTGCCTGGACCGGGACTAGCGGTTACCAAGAGACCCAGTACTTC. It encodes CAWTGTSGYQETQYF.

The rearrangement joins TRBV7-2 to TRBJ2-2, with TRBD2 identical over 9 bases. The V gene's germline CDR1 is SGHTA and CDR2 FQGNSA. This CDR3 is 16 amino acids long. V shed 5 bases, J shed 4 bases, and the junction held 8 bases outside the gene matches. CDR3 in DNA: TGTGCCAGCAGCCCAAGGGGGACTAGCCTCACCGGGGAGCTGTTTTTT. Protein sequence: CASSPRGTSLTGELFF.

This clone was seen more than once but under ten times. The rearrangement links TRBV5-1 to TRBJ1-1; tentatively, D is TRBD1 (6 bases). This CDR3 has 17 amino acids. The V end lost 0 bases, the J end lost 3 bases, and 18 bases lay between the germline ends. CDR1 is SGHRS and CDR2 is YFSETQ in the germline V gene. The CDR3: CASSLAAGGGGYTEAFF. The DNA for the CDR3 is TGCGCCAGCAGCTTGGCCGCGGGAGGGGGTGGTTACACTGAAGCTTTCTTT.

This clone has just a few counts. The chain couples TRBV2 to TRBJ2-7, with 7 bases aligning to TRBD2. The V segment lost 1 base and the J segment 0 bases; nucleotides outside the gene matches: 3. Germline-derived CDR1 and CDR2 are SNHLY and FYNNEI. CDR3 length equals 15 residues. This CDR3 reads CASSEVGTTSYEQYF. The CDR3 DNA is TGTGCCAGCAGTGAAGTAGGGACTACCTCCTACGAGCAGTACTTC.

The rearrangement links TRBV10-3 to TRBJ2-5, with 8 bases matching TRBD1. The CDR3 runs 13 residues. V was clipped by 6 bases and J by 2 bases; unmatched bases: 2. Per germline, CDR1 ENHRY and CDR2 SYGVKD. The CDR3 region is CAIRRQGQETQYF. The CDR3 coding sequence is TGTGCCATCAGGAGACAGGGGCAAGAGACCCAGTACTTC.

The CDR3 loop reads CASRVGQLSNQPQHF. CDR3 bases: TGTGCCAGCAGAGTGGGACAGCTTAGCAATCAGCCCCAGCATTTT. The J gene is TRBJ1-5, the V gene TRBV27; 7 positions agree with TRBD1. The CDR3 spans 15 residues. Unmatched junction bases numbered 5, after V lost 6 bases and J lost 0 bases. CDR1 is MNHEY and CDR2 is SMNVEV in the germline V gene (reference sequence).

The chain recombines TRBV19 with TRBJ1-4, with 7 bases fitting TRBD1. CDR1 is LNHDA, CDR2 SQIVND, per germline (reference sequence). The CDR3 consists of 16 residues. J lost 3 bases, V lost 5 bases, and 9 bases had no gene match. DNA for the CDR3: TGTGCCAGTAGTCCAGGGGGGTCGGGACCTAATGAAAAACTGTTTTTT. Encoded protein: CASSPGGSGPNEKLFF.

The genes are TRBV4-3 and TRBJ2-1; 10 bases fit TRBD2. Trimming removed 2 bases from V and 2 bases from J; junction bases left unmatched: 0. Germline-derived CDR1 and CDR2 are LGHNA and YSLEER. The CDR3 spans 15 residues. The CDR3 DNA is TGCGCCAGCAGCCAAAGCGGGAGGGCCTACAATGAGCAGTTCTTC. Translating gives CASSQSGRAYNEQFF.

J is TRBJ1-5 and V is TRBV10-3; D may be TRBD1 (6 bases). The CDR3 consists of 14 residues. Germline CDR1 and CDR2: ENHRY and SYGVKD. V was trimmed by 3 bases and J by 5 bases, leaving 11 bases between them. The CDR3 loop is CAISDRGDDQPQHF. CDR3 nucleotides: TGTGCCATCAGTGACAGGGGAGATGATCAGCCCCAGCATTTT.

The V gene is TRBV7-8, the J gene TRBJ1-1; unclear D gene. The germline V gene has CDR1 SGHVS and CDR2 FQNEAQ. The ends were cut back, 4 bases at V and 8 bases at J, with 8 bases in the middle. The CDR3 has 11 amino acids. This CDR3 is CASSWAAEAFF. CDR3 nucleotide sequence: TGTGCCAGCAGCTGGGCAGCCGAAGCTTTCTTT.

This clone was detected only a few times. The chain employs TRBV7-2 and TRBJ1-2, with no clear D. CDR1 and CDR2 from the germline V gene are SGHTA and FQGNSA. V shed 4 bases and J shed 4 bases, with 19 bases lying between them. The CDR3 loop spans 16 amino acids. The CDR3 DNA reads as TGTGCCAGCAGCTCACGGTTGAGCGGCTCCGGCTATGGCTACACCTTC. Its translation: CASSSRLSGSGYGYTF.

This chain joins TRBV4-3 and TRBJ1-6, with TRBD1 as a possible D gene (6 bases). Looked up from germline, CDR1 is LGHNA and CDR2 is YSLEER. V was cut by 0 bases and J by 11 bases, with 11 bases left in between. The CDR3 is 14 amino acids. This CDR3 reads CASSQDGGATPLHF. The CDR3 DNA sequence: TGCGCCAGCAGCCAAGATGGGGGGGCGACACCCCTCCACTTT.

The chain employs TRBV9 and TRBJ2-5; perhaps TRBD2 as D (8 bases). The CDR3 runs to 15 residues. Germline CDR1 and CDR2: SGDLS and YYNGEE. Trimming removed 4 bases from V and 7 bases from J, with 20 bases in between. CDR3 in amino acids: CASSKGAGGVGTQYF. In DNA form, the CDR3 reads TGTGCCAGCAGCAAGGGGGCGGGGGGTGTCGGGACCCAGTACTTC.